Below, 21 T cell receptor beta chains from the same sample are listed, as sequenced in a study of T cells in Graves' hyperthyroidism and ophthalmopathy. TCR beta CDR3 region amplification was performed from RNA transcripts. First-round RT-PCR targeting the TCR CDR3 was performed with the HTBI primer set. MiXCR, run by TCRdb on the multiplex PCR reads, gives a single entry per CDR3 protein. Found here are around 420,000 distinct CDR3 sequences, roughly 13% of them singletons; the top ten hold approximately 5.3%. Sequenced sample: blood. All receptors derive from a woman younger than 35 with Graves' hyperthyroidism.

Worth noting for this clonotype: A much larger clone lies a single base off, so this may be a read error. The J gene is TRBJ1-1, the V gene TRBV12-3 or TRBV12-4, with 7 bases fitting TRBD1. The CDR3 is made up of 12 amino acids. The trim removed 3 bases at V and 7 bases at J, leaving 2 bases unmatched. CDR3 amino acids: CASSLTGIEAFF. CDR3 bases: TGTGCCAGCAGTTTGACAGGGATTGAAGCTTTCTTT.

This clonotype was seen at least ten times. The chain recombines TRBV2 with TRBJ1-1; D remains ambiguous. V lost 7 bases and J lost 0, with 9 bases in between. The CDR3 contains 13 residues. The V gene's germline CDR1 is SNHLY and CDR2 FYNNEI. CDR3 nucleotides: TGTGCCAGCAAACTAGAGATGAACACTGAAGCTTTCTTT. Translation: CASKLEMNTEAFF.

This clonotype was counted many times. The chain is built from TRBV3-1 and TRBJ2-5; 11 bases are a match to TRBD1. This CDR3 is built from 19 residues. Germline CDR1 is LGHDT and CDR2 is YNNKEL (reference sequence). Losses at the gene ends were 1 base for V and 4 bases for J; bases not matched to a gene: 14. The CDR3: CASSQVSPGTGGFAETQYF. The CDR3 DNA reads as TGTGCCAGCAGCCAAGTTAGTCCGGGGACAGGGGGTTTTGCAGAGACCCAGTACTTC.

This clonotype has a count of ten or more. The rearrangement links TRBV27 to TRBJ2-7, with TRBD1 matching 10 bases. CDR1 and CDR2 (germline): MNHEY, SMNVEV (reference sequence). The CDR3 runs to 14 residues. With V trimmed by 4 bases and J by 6 bases, 6 bases remained unmatched. The CDR3 protein is CASSSDRGTGEQYF. The CDR3 region has the DNA TGTGCCAGCAGTTCGGACAGGGGGACGGGCGAGCAGTACTTC.

At least ten counts were recorded for this clonotype. The rearrangement uses TRBV6-5 and TRBJ2-5; D unresolved. Germline lookup yields CDR1 MNHEY and CDR2 SVGAGI. This CDR3 has 13 residues. V lost 2 bases and J lost 2, with 6 bases in between. CDR3 bases: TGTGCCAGCAGTTACGAAGCGCAAGAGACCCAGTACTTC. Translation: CASSYEAQETQYF.

This clonotype has a handful of counts. This sequence joins TRBV9 and TRBJ2-3; the match to TRBD2 covers 8 bases. Per germline, CDR1 SGDLS and CDR2 YYNGEE. The CDR3 totals 14 residues. V lost 2 bases to trimming and J lost 5 bases; unmatched junction nucleotides: 4. The CDR3 DNA is TGTGCCAGCAGCGTCAGCGGGAGTGGAGATACGCAGTATTTT. Amino acids: CASSVSGSGDTQYF. Full variable domain (remainder filled in from reference TRBV9 and TRBJ2-3): DSGVTQTPKHLITATGQRVTLRCSPRSGDLSVYWYQQSLDQGLQFLIQYYNGEERAKGNILERFSAQQFPDLHSELNLSSLELGDSALYFCASSVSGSGDTQYFGPGTRLTVL.

This clonotype came up a few times. The rearrangement links TRBV28 to TRBJ1-2, with TRBD1 identical over 12 bases. The germline V gene encodes CDR1 MDHEN and CDR2 SYDVKM. The CDR3 spans 15 residues. After removal of 6 bases from V and 8 bases from J, the junction contained 10 bases not matched to a gene. CDR3 sequence (DNA): TGTGCCAGCAGGCCCCCCGGGACAGGGGGCTTAGGCTACACCTTC. It is translated as CASRPPGTGGLGYTF.

This clonotype was recorded a few times. The chain carries TRBV30 and TRBJ1-5, with 7 bases identical to TRBD1. Germline CDR1 reads GTSNPN; CDR2 reads SVGIG (reference sequence). Trimming at V came to 2 bases and at J to 6 bases, leaving 7 bases not matched to a gene. The CDR3 is made up of 14 amino acids. CDR3: CAWSLGQEGQPQHF. The CDR3, as DNA: TGTGCCTGGAGTCTAGGACAGGAGGGTCAGCCCCAGCATTTT.

In this sample, this clonotype turned up a few times. The genes are TRBV7-9 and TRBJ2-7; 8 bases are a match to TRBD2. The CDR3 extends over 15 amino acids. Germline V gene sequence: CDR1 SEHNR, CDR2 FQNEAQ (reference sequence). Losses at the gene ends were 6 bases for V and 4 bases for J; bases not matched to a gene: 11. CDR3 bases: TGTGCCAGCAGTGATACCGGGACTAGATCTTACGAGCAGTACTTC. It translates to CASSDTGTRSYEQYF. The complete variable domain, with remaining parts taken from reference TRBV7-9 and TRBJ2-7, reads DTGVSQNPRHKITKRGQNVTFRCDPISEHNRLYWYRQTLGQGPEFLTYFQNEAQLEKSRLLSDRFSAERPKGSFSTLEIQRTEQGDSAMYLCASSDTGTRSYEQYFGPGTRLTVT.

This clonotype was observed a few times. The chain joins TRBV29-1 to TRBJ1-1; D is perhaps TRBD1 (6 bases). Germline V lookup: CDR1 SQVTM, CDR2 ANQGSEA. The CDR3 runs to 14 residues. Between the trimmed V and J ends, which lost 4 bases and 4 bases, there was a span of 16 bases. For the CDR3, the DNA is TGCAGCGTTGCCTTTGGGGGGGGCGCCACTGAAGCTTTCTTT. The encoded protein is CSVAFGGGATEAFF.

In the case of this clonotype: A read error may explain this, as a much larger clone is one base away. The chain carries TRBV20-1 and TRBJ1-5, with TRBD1 as a possible D gene (6 bases). Trimming removed 7 bases from V and 0 bases from J, with 16 bases in between. From germline, CDR1 is DFQATT and CDR2 SNEGSKA (reference sequence). This CDR3 is built from 15 residues. The CDR3 spells CSVNGGRGSNQPQHF. CDR3 in DNA: TGCAGTGTTAATGGGGGCAGGGGTAGCAATCAGCCCCAGCATTTT.

Turning to this clonotype: Given a much more abundant clone one base away, this may be a read error. The chain carries TRBV3-1 and TRBJ2-7; 12 bases are a match to TRBD2. Germline values: CDR1 LGHDT, CDR2 YNNKEL (reference sequence). This CDR3 has 18 residues. DNA for the CDR3: TGTGACAGCAGCCGAACATCCTCGACTAGCGGGAGTATCGACGAGCAGTACTTC. This translates into CDSSRTSSTSGSIDEQYF.

The chain employs TRBV6-1 and TRBJ2-6; unclear D gene. Germline-derived CDR1 and CDR2 are MNHNS and SASEGT. The germline V and J ends were trimmed by 3 bases and 0 bases, with 3 bases remaining between them. The CDR3 sequence is 14 residues long. This chain's CDR3 is CASSDFSGANVLTF. The DNA for the CDR3 is TGTGCCAGCAGTGATTTCTCTGGGGCCAACGTCCTGACTTTC.

The J gene is TRBJ2-3, the V gene TRBV6-1; D is perhaps TRBD2 (5 bases). This CDR3 spans 13 amino acids. Germline CDR1 is MNHNS and CDR2 is SASEGT. V gave up 1 base and J gave up 3 bases, with 5 bases separating them. The CDR3 here is CASSEGETDTQYF. Here the CDR3 DNA reads TGTGCCAGCAGTGAAGGGGAGACAGATACGCAGTATTTT.

This clonotype has ten or more counts. The gene calls are TRBV10-3 and TRBJ2-7, with 8 bases fitting TRBD1. CDR1 is ENHRY, CDR2 SYGVKD, per germline. The CDR3 loop spans 13 amino acids. J was trimmed by 3 bases and V by 6 bases; bases with no gene match: 4. CDR3 in DNA: TGTGCCATCAGCGAGGGACAGGTCTACGAGCAGTACTTC. Residues: CAISEGQVYEQYF.

In its sample, this clonotype was seen many times. The chain has TRBV24-1 and TRBJ2-1; tentatively, D is TRBD2 (6 bases). With 3 bases removed from V and 0 bases from J, the gap between germline ends came to 11 bases. Germline CDR1 reads KGHDR; CDR2 reads SFDVKD. This CDR3 has 16 amino acids. CDR3 nucleotides: TGTGCCACCAGTGATCCGCTCGGGAGCTCCTACAATGAGCAGTTCTTC. It encodes CATSDPLGSSYNEQFF.

About this clonotype: One base away lies a much larger clone, so this may be a sequencing read error. The genes are TRBV3-1 and TRBJ1-1, with D uncertain. The germline gives CDR1 LGHDT, CDR2 YNNKEL (reference sequence). The CDR3 totals 13 residues. CDR3 region: CASRQGGVSEAFF. As DNA, the CDR3 is TGTGCCAGCCGCCAAGGCGGAGTGTCTGAAGCTTTCTTT.

This clonotype was counted many times. This chain joins TRBV29-1 and TRBJ2-1; 11 nucleotides align to TRBD2. CDR1 and CDR2 from the germline V gene are SQVTM and ANQGSEA. This CDR3 spans 15 amino acids. The V segment lost 4 bases and the J segment 8 bases; nucleotides outside the gene matches: 10. CDR3 bases: TGCAGCGTTGCGGTAGCGGGAGGGTTTAAGGATGAGCAGTTCTTC. It specifies CSVAVAGGFKDEQFF.

This clonotype was detected many times. The chain combines TRBV3-1 with TRBJ2-7, with TRBD2 as a possible D gene (6 bases). In germline, CDR1 is LGHDT, CDR2 YNNKEL (reference sequence). Deletions cut 0 bases from V and 3 bases from J, with 12 bases between. The CDR3 spans 15 residues. The CDR3 DNA reads TGTGCCAGCAGCCAAGACGTCGTGACTAGCTACGAGCAGTACTTC. It translates to CASSQDVVTSYEQYF.

This sequence joins TRBV5-1 and TRBJ2-7, with D perhaps being TRBD1 or TRBD2 (5 bases each). CDR1 is SGHRS, CDR2 YFSETQ, per germline. The CDR3 is 15 amino acids. V was trimmed by 4 bases and J by 0 bases, leaving 14 bases between them. CDR3 sequence reads: CASSPRGPSSYEQYF. DNA of the CDR3: TGCGCCAGCAGCCCGAGGGGTCCCAGCTCCTACGAGCAGTACTTC.

To note about this clonotype: A much larger clone differs by one base, so this may be a read error. The chain employs TRBV3-1 and TRBJ1-5; no clear D gene. Germline V CDR1 and CDR2: LGHDT, YNNKEL (reference sequence). CDR3 length: 14 amino acids. Trimming pared 1 base from V and 0 bases from J, leaving 4 bases between. The CDR3 DNA reads TGTGCCAGCAGCCAAGGGGATAGCAATCAGCCCCAGCATTTT. This codes for CASSQGDSNQPQHF.